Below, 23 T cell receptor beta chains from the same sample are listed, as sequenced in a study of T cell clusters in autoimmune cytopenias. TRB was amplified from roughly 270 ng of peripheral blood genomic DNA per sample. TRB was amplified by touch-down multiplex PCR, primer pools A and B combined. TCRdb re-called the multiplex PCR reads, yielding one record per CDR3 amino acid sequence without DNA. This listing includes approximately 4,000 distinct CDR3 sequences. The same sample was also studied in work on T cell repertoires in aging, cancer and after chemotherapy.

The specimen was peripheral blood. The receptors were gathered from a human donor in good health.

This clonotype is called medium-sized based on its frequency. Here the CDR3 reads CASSPGTYEQYF. The V gene is TRBV18, the J gene TRBJ2-7; absent DNA, TCRdb's TRBD1 call cannot be checked. This CDR3 is 12 amino acids long. The germline gives CDR1 KGHSH, CDR2 LQKENI.

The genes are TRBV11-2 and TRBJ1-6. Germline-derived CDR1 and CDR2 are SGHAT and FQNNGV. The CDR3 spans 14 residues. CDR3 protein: CACRRDTYNSPLHF. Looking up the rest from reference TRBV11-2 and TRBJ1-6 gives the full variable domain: EAGVAQSPRYKIIEKRQSVAFWCNPISGHATLYWYQQILGQGPKLLIQFQNNGVVDDSQLPKDRFSAERLKGVDSTLKIQPAKLEDSAVYLCACRRDTYNSPLHFGNGTRLTVT.

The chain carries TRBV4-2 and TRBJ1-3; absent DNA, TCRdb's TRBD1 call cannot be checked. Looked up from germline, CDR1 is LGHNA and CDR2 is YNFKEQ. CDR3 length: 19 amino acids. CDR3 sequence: CASSQAGTGGEVAGNTIYF.

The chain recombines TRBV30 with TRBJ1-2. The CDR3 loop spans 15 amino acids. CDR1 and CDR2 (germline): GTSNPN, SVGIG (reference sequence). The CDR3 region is CAWSVRGVWGYGYTF. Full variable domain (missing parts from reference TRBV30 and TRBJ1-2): SQTIHQWPATLVQPVGSPLSLECTVEGTSNPNLYWYRQAAGRGLQLLFYSVGIGQISSEVPQNLSASRPQDRQFILSSKKLLLSDSGFYLCAWSVRGVWGYGYTFGSGTRLTVV.

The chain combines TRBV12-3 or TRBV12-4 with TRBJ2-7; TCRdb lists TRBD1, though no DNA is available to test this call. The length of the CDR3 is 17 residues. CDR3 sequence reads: CASMTGTGGVRPHEQYF.

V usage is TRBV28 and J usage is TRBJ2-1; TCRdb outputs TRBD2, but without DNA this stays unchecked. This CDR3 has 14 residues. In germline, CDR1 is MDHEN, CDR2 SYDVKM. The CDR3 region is CASRGGGRNNEQFF.

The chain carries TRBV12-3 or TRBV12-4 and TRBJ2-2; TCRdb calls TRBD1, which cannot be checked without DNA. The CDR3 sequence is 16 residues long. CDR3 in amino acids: CADSPRTGDNTGELFF.

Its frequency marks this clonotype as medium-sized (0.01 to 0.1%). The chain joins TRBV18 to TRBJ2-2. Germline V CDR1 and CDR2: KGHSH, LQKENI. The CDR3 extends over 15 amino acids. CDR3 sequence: CASSPADTYTGELFF.

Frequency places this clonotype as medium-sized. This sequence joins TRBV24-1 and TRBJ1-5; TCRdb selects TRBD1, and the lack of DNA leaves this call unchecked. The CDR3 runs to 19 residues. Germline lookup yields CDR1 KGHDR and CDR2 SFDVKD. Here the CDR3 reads CATSVTVRDRYRSNQPQHF.

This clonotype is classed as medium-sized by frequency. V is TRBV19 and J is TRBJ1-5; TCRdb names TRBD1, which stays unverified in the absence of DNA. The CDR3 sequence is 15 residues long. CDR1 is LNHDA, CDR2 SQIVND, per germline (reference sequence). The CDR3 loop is CASSIGQGGNQPQHF.

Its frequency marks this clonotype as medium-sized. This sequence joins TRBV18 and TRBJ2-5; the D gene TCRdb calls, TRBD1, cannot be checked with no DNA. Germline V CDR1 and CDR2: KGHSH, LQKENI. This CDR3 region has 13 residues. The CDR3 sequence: CASSGADQETQYF.

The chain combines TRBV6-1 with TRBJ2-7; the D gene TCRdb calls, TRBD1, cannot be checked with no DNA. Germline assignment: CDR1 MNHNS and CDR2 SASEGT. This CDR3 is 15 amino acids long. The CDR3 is CASSEPGQRTYEQYF.

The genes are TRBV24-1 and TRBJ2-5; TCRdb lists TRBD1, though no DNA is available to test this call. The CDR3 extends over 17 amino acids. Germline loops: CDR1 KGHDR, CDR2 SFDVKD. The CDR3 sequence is CATSDFKETAVQETQYF.

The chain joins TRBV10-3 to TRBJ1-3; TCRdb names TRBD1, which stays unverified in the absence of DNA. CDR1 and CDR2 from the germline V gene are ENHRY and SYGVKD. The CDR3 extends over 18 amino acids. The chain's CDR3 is CAIMGGDWGIRAGNTIYF.

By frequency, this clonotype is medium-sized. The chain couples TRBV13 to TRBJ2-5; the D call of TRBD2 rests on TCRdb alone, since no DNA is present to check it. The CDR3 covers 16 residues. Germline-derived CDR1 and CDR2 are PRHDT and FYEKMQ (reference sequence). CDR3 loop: CASSPRSAGGAETQYF.

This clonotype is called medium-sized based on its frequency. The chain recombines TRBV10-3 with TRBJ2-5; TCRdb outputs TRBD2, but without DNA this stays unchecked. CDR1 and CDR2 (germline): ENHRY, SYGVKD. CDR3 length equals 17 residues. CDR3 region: CAISGVGSGRGRETQYF.

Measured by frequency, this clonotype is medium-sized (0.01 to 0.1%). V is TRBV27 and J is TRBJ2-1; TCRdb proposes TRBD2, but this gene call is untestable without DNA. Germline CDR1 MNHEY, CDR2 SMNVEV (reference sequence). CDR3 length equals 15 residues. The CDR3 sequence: CASSPLAGPDNEQFF.

CDR3 region: CASSQGAGGDTQYF. The chain links TRBV4-3 to TRBJ2-3; TCRdb gives TRBD2 as the D gene, but with no DNA this cannot be confirmed. From germline, CDR1 is LGHNA and CDR2 YSLEER. The CDR3 has 14 amino acids.

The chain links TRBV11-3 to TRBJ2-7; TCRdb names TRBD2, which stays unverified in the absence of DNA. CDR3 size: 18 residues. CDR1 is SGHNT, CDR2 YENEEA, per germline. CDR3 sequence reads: CASSPSGTSGSLGYEQYF. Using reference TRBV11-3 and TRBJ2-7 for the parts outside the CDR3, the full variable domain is EAGVVQSPRYKIIEKKQPVAFWCNPISGHNTLYWYLQNLGQGPELLIRYENEEAVDDSQLPKDRFSAERLKGVDSTLKIQPAELGDSAVYLCASSPSGTSGSLGYEQYFGPGTRLTVT.

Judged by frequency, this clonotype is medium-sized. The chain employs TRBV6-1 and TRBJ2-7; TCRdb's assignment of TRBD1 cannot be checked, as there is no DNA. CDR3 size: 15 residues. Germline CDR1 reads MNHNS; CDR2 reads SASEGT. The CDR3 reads CATLEGGGGSYEQYF.

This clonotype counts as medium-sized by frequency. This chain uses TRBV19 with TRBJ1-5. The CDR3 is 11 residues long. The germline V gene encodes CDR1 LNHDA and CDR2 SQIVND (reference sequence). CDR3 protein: CASSRQGFQHF.

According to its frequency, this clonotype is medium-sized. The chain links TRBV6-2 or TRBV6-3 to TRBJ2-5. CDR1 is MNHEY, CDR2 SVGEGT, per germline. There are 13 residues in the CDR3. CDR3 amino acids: CASTGAAQETQYF.

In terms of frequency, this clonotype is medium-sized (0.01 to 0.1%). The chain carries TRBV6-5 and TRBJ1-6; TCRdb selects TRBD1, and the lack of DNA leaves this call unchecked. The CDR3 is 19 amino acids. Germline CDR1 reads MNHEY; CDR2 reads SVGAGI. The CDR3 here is CASSRTGGQGLTYNSPLHF.